This T cell receptor (beta chain) was sequenced in a study of blood T cell repertoires in COVID-19. In the study overall: From the United States, Italy and Spain came samples of acute and convalescent COVID-19. In each case, the material was cDNA or gDNA derived from T cells, B-cell-depleted T cells, or PBMCs.

In the original processing: Reference gene primers were amplified, and this amplification served to estimate nucleated cell counts. Libraries were prepared by immunoSEQ multiplex PCR; TCRdb keeps only in-frame clonotypes and omits some of them. The V and J calls and clone size were taken over from that table, and D and trimming were inferred from the DNA. The repertoire holds about 190,000 clones, with roughly 90% as singletons. This CDR3 spans 15 amino acids. CDR1 and CDR2 (germline): MGHDK, SYGVNS. V lost 3 bases to trimming and J lost 1 base, with 12 bases between them. The chain employs TRBV25-1 and TRBJ1-1; a possible D gene is TRBD1 (6 bases). The material sequenced was peripheral blood. This clonotype originated in a woman in her thirties or forties who had recovered from COVID-19. The CDR3 sequence is CASSDPGQRNTEAFF. The CDR3 DNA follows: TGTGCCAGCAGTGACCCTGGACAGAGGAACACTGAAGCTTTCTTT.